A single TCR beta chain is shown here with its context. Antigen: not known. Generated by immunoSEQ multiplex PCR, the TCRdb table keeps only in-frame clones and is missing some. Here the sample spans about 27,000 clones, around 80% being singletons. The sample originates from a study of a mutant IDH1 vaccine in newly diagnosed glioma. About the study: Beginning 4-6 weeks after radiotherapy alone, or with temozolomide cycles, vaccination took place. Most patients had received both radiotherapy and temozolomide, the prior options being radiotherapy, temozolomide, or both.

As for time point: week 35, safety follow-up. Topical imiquimod accompanied each vaccine dose, which consisted of 300 ug of mutant IDH1 20-mer peptide. At weeks 1, 3, 5, 7, 11, 15, 19 and 23, patients received a vaccination, eight in all. The CDR3 totals 15 residues. Germline V gene data show CDR1 as SGHTA and CDR2 as FQGTGA. J lost 5 bases, V lost 3 bases, and 6 bases had no gene match. This TCR derives from a man aged 50 or older with glioma. The genes are TRBV7-3 and TRBJ2-2, with TRBD1 matching 7 bases. This sample comprised PBMCs, obtained from a glioma patient whose treatment included an IDH1 peptide vaccine. The DNA for the CDR3 is TGTGCCAGCAGCTTGCAGGGGGTAGGGACCGGGGAGCTGTTTTTT. It specifies CASSLQGVGTGELFF.